These 13 T cell receptor beta chains originate from one sample sequenced in a study of cytomegalovirus exposure and HLA in healthy donors. Repertoires were generated with immunoSEQ multiplex PCR, while TCRdb's copy carries only in-frame clones and drops some. The table has 110,000 or so clones, about 88% seen once. The sequenced sample was PBMCs. The receptors were sampled from a woman aged 18-29 years in good health and CMV-seropositive.

This clone was observed a handful of times. The CDR3 bases are TGCGCCAGCAGTCGCCGGGACACCTACGAGCAGTACTTC. Amino acid sequence: CASSRRDTYEQYF. The chain couples TRBV10-1 to TRBJ2-7, with D perhaps TRBD1 (6 bases). Trimming removed 5 bases from V and 2 bases from J, with 10 bases in between. The CDR3 extends over 13 amino acids. CDR1 is WNHNN and CDR2 is SYGVQD in the germline V gene (reference sequence).

This clone has only a few counts. The rearrangement joins TRBV5-1 to TRBJ1-2, with TRBD1 identical over 7 bases. Losses at the gene ends were 7 bases for V and 4 bases for J; bases not matched to a gene: 7. This CDR3 region has 13 residues. From germline, CDR1 is SGHRS and CDR2 YFSETQ. The CDR3 is CASGQASSYGYTF. The CDR3 nucleotides read TGCGCCAGCGGACAGGCCTCCAGCTATGGCTACACCTTC.

J is TRBJ1-1 and V is TRBV27; the D is unclear. Germline CDR1 and CDR2: MNHEY and SMNVEV (reference sequence). Between the trimmed V and J ends, which lost 6 bases and 0 bases, there was a span of 8 bases. The CDR3 sequence is 13 residues long. The CDR3 DNA follows: TGTGCCAGCAGAGACGGAGTGAACACTGAAGCTTTCTTT. It translates to CASRDGVNTEAFF.

This clone has more than one count but fewer than ten. The genes are TRBV28 and TRBJ1-6; D is possibly TRBD1 (6 bases). Germline V CDR1 and CDR2: MDHEN, SYDVKM. Trimming stripped 8 bases from V and 5 bases from J, with 10 bases between. The CDR3 is 13 amino acids. The chain's CDR3 is CASRQVNNSPLHF. In nucleotides, the CDR3 is TGTGCCAGCCGACAGGTCAATAATTCACCCCTCCACTTT.

The chain uses TRBV9 and TRBJ1-2; the match to TRBD1 covers 9 bases. V dropped 0 bases and J dropped 8; count of bases not matched to a gene: 8. CDR1 SGDLS and CDR2 YYNGEE come from the germline V gene. The CDR3 contains 15 residues. The CDR3 protein is CASSVGPGQGEGYTF. The DNA for the CDR3 is TGTGCCAGCAGCGTAGGTCCGGGACAGGGTGAAGGCTACACCTTC.

The J gene is TRBJ2-3, the V gene TRBV29-1; D perhaps matches TRBD1 (6 bases). Germline values: CDR1 SQVTM, CDR2 ANQGSEA. The CDR3 runs 13 residues. Trimming took off 5 bases at V and 0 bases at J, with 9 bases between the two ends. The CDR3 spells CSVWGPSTDTQYF. The CDR3 nucleotides read TGCAGCGTTTGGGGGCCTAGCACAGATACGCAGTATTTT.

This clone appeared a few times. The rearrangement joins TRBV25-1 to TRBJ1-1; D is perhaps TRBD1 (5 bases). Germline CDR1 is MGHDK and CDR2 is SYGVNS. Trimming shortened V by 4 bases and J by 1 base, and 10 bases separated the two germline ends. The CDR3 is 14 residues long. The CDR3 reads CASSGQSKNTEAFF. The CDR3 DNA is TGTGCCAGCAGTGGACAGTCTAAGAACACTGAAGCTTTCTTT.

This clone was seen just once. The CDR3 sequence: CASSLGDRMIYEQYF. The CDR3 bases are TGCGCCAGCAGCTTGGGGGACAGGATGATCTACGAGCAGTACTTC. The rearrangement links TRBV5-1 to TRBJ2-7, with 8 positions matching TRBD1. CDR3 length: 15 amino acids. The germline gives CDR1 SGHRS, CDR2 YFSETQ. V shed 0 bases and J 3 bases; nucleotides not matched to a gene: 5.

This sequence joins TRBV11-2 and TRBJ2-1; 12 positions match TRBD2. The CDR3 is 16 residues long. Germline CDR1 SGHAT, CDR2 FQNNGV. Trimming removed 4 bases from V and 6 bases from J; junction bases left unmatched: 7. As DNA, the CDR3 is TGTGCCAGCAGCTCAAGAGCTAGCGGGAGGGTCAATGAGCAGTTCTTC. Amino acid sequence: CASSSRASGRVNEQFF.

The chain has TRBV28 and TRBJ1-5; the D is unclear. CDR3 length: 14 residues. V was clipped by 6 bases and J by 1 base, with 10 bases between them. Germline V lookup: CDR1 MDHEN, CDR2 SYDVKM. As DNA, the CDR3 is TGTGCCAGCAGAGACACTCTCAGCAATCAGCCCCAGCATTTT. It codes for CASRDTLSNQPQHF.

This clone appeared once. The chain has TRBV5-1 and TRBJ2-1; weak D call: TRBD2 (6 bases). V lost 3 bases and J lost 9, with 16 bases in between. Per germline, CDR1 SGHRS and CDR2 YFSETQ. The CDR3 is made up of 14 amino acids. This CDR3 is CASSWDDPRGEQFF. The CDR3 bases are TGCGCCAGCAGCTGGGACGACCCGCGGGGTGAGCAGTTCTTC.

This clone was detected once. This chain joins TRBV28 and TRBJ1-2; 7 bases fit TRBD1. The CDR3 contains 11 residues. The germline V gene encodes CDR1 MDHEN and CDR2 SYDVKM. V lost 4 bases to trimming and J lost 9 bases; unmatched junction nucleotides: 2. DNA of the CDR3: TGTGCCAGCAGTTGGGACAGTCGCTACACCTTC. This gives the protein CASSWDSRYTF.

V is TRBV6-5 and J is TRBJ1-5; D unclear. Trimming shortened V by 6 bases and J by 7 bases, and 19 bases separated the two germline ends. The germline V gene encodes CDR1 MNHEY and CDR2 SVGAGI. This CDR3 spans 15 amino acids. The CDR3 bases are TGTGCCAGCAGCCAGGCCGGCGGGCCGGGGCAGCCCCAGCATTTT. It specifies CASSQAGGPGQPQHF.